This T cell receptor beta chain was recorded in a study of T cell repertoires in cytomegalovirus infection. Study-wide context: Indicated by public TCR beta signatures were CMV infection and matching HLA type. Findings of the study overall: Across the ex vivo response, the dominant clonotypes were HLA-C-restricted CMV-specific TCR beta clonotypes. Of the TCR beta families, the public ones yielded a cumulative frequency that identified carriers of CMV plus the relevant HLA.

TCRdb recomputed calls from the reads with MiXCR, one row per CDR3 protein. Of 290,000 or so distinct CDR3 sequences listed, roughly 24% were seen once; the top ten hold roughly 13%. Of note for this clonotype: Its specificity is not known.

The clonotype originates from a human donor in good health (CMV status not recorded). Some clones in this sample may be carry-over from other donors' samples. The sample comprised PBMCs.

The CDR3 spells CAISGRRGASAGTDTQYF. CDR3 DNA: TGTGCCATCAGTGGGCGGAGGGGGGCATCGGCCGGCACAGATACGCAGTATTTT. The chain has TRBV10-3 and TRBJ2-3; D possibly uses TRBD1 or TRBD2 (6 bases each). CDR3 length: 18 amino acids. The germline V and J ends were trimmed by 4 bases and 1 base, with 21 bases remaining between them. Looked up from germline, CDR1 is ENHRY and CDR2 is SYGVKD.